This T cell receptor beta chain was recorded in a study of persistence of HIV-infected CD4 T cells. The CDR3 has 15 amino acids. CDR1 is KGHDR and CDR2 is SFDVKD in the germline V gene. The V gene lost 4 bases and the J gene lost 7 bases, with 16 bases spanning the gap. This was the immunoSEQ version 4 assay in survey mode. Template was genomic DNA at roughly 9.3 ng/uL, with up to about 1 ug used per sample. The repertoire was sequenced with immunoSEQ multiplex PCR; TCRdb's copy has only in-frame clones and lacks some. Among over 10,000 clones listed, 60% to 80% were seen once. The stimulus was an HIV-1 Gag 15-mer peptide pool, approximately 0.93 ug/peptide/mL. CD4+ T cells upregulating both CD40 ligand and CD69 were sorted as responding cells. Donors had undetectable plasma HIV-1 RNA, under 50 copies/mL, for 4+ years. Study results and caveats: Compared with CD3/CD28-stimulated cells, CMV- and Gag-responding cells showed lower TCRbeta richness.

Regarding this clone: As yet, its antigen is unknown.

This TCR was sampled from an adult man with HIV who was CMV-seropositive. The specimen comprised CD4+ T cells sorted from PBMCs after roughly 18-hour stimulation, sampled from a patient who received antiretroviral therapy. The chain links TRBV24-1 to TRBJ2-1; D ambiguous. The CDR3 sequence: CATSDAGPNRNEQFF. For the CDR3, the DNA is TGTGCCACCAGTGACGCCGGACCGAACCGTAATGAGCAGTTCTTC.